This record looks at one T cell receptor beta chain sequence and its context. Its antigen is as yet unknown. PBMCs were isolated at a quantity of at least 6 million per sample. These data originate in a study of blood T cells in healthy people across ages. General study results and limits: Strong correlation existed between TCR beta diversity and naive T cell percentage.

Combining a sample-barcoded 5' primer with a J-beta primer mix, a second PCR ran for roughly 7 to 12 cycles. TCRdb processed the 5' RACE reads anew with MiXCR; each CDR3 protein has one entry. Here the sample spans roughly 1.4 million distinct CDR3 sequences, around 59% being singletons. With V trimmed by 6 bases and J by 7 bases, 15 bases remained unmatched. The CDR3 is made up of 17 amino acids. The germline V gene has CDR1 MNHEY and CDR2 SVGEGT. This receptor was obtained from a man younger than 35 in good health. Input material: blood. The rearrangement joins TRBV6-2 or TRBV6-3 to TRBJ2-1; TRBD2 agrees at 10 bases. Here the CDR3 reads CASSSGPSGSMVNEQFF. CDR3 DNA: TGTGCCAGCAGCTCCGGGCCTAGCGGGAGTATGGTAAATGAGCAGTTCTTC.